These 25 T cell receptor beta chains were all obtained from the same sample, sequenced in a study of blood T cell repertoires in COVID-19. Clones were read by immunoSEQ multiplex PCR, and TCRdb kept only the in-frame ones, dropping some. Among approximately 40,000 clones, approximately 84% were seen once, and the ten largest hold approximately 15%. What was sequenced was peripheral blood. These receptors were taken from a human donor in a cohort sampled during active COVID-19.

This chain connects TRBV9 to TRBJ2-2; 11 bases fit TRBD2. After removal of 3 bases from V and 1 base from J, the junction contained 8 bases not matched to a gene. From germline, CDR1 is SGDLS and CDR2 YYNGEE. This CDR3 is built from 18 residues. The CDR3 spells CASSARVAGGMNTGELFF. The CDR3 region has the DNA TGTGCCAGCAGCGCACGAGTAGCGGGGGGGATGAACACCGGGGAGCTGTTTTTT.

This chain joins TRBV5-1 and TRBJ2-2, with TRBD2 identical over 12 bases. CDR3 size: 14 residues. Unmatched junction bases numbered 0, after V lost 4 bases and J lost 5 bases. The germline V gene has CDR1 SGHRS and CDR2 YFSETQ. The CDR3 protein is CASSGLAGTGELFF. CDR3 coding DNA: TGCGCCAGCAGCGGACTAGCGGGGACCGGGGAGCTGTTTTTT.

The rearrangement uses TRBV4-2 and TRBJ2-3; 11 bases map to TRBD1. The CDR3 loop spans 16 amino acids. The V gene end was trimmed by 4 bases and the J gene end by 3 bases; junction bases not matched to a gene: 6. The germline V gene encodes CDR1 LGHNA and CDR2 YNFKEQ. Written as DNA, the CDR3 is TGTGCCAGCAGCCCCCCCGGGACAGGGGGGACAGATACGCAGTATTTT. Residues: CASSPPGTGGTDTQYF.

This chain connects TRBV7-9 to TRBJ1-1; D possibly corresponds to TRBD1 (5 bases). CDR1 and CDR2 from the germline V gene are SEHNR and FQNEAQ (reference sequence). The CDR3 is made up of 15 amino acids. The germline V and J ends were trimmed by 4 bases and 5 bases, with 17 bases remaining between them. The CDR3 coding sequence is TGTGCCAGCAGCTCAAAAGGGGCTGTGTGGACTGAAGCTTTCTTT. This encodes CASSSKGAVWTEAFF.

J is TRBJ2-7 and V is TRBV29-1, with D perhaps TRBD2 (5 bases). The CDR3 is 15 amino acids. V was pared by 6 bases and J by 3 bases, with 21 bases between. Looked up from germline, CDR1 is SQVTM and CDR2 is ANQGSEA. The CDR3 nucleotides are TGCAGCGTAGGGATCGGACCGTCCGGGGACTACGAGCAGTACTTC. Amino acid sequence: CSVGIGPSGDYEQYF.

The CDR3 nucleotides are TGTGCCAGCACCGTAGGGGAGGGGAGTACTGAAGCTTTCTTT. It translates to CASTVGEGSTEAFF. The V gene is TRBV7-8, the J gene TRBJ1-1, with D possibly TRBD1 on 5 matching bases. Germline lookup yields CDR1 SGHVS and CDR2 FQNEAQ. The CDR3 contains 14 residues. Trimming shortened V by 7 bases and J by 5 bases, and 17 bases separated the two germline ends.

The V gene is TRBV25-1, the J gene TRBJ2-6; no reliable D call. CDR1 and CDR2 from the germline V gene are MGHDK and SYGVNS. V was trimmed by 4 bases and J by 0 bases, leaving 4 bases between them. The CDR3 spans 14 residues. The CDR3: CASSGHSGANVLTF. In nucleotides, the CDR3 is TGTGCCAGCAGTGGACACTCTGGGGCCAACGTCCTGACTTTC.

The chain combines TRBV25-1 with TRBJ2-3, with 8 bases that match TRBD2. Germline loops: CDR1 MGHDK, CDR2 SYGVNS. The junction had 5 bases not matched to a gene; V was cut back by 1 base and J by 2 bases. The CDR3 runs to 16 residues. DNA for the CDR3: TGTGCCAGCAGTGAATCGGGACTAGTCCTCACAGATACGCAGTATTTT. Its protein is CASSESGLVLTDTQYF.

This clone appeared a single time. V is TRBV19 and J is TRBJ2-3; no firm D call. V was clipped by 5 bases and J by 0 bases, with 9 bases between them. The CDR3 length is 14 residues. The germline V gene encodes CDR1 LNHDA and CDR2 SQIVND (reference sequence). The CDR3 loop reads CASSQFLSTDTQYF. DNA for the CDR3: TGTGCCAGTAGTCAGTTCCTCAGCACAGATACGCAGTATTTT. The whole variable domain, remainder taken from reference TRBV19 and TRBJ2-3, is DGGITQSPKYLFRKEGQNVTLSCEQNLNHDAMYWYRQDPGQGLRLIYYSQIVNDFQKGDIAEGYSVSREKKESFPLTVTSAQKNPTAFYLCASSQFLSTDTQYFGPGTRLTVL.

The V call is TRBV6-1, the J call TRBJ2-5; maybe TRBD1 (5 bases). V was pared by 3 bases and J by 5 bases, with 10 bases between. From germline, CDR1 is MNHNS and CDR2 SASEGT. The CDR3 extends over 13 amino acids. The CDR3 reads CASSDRVMETQYF. CDR3 nucleotide sequence: TGTGCCAGCAGTGACAGGGTGATGGAGACCCAGTACTTC.

This chain joins TRBV19 and TRBJ2-5; 9 bases fit TRBD2. V shed 11 bases, J shed 3 bases, and the junction held 13 bases outside the gene matches. The CDR3 has 15 residues. Germline values: CDR1 LNHDA, CDR2 SQIVND (reference sequence). DNA for the CDR3: TGTGCCCCAGTATCGGCTAGCGGGGTAAAAGAGACCCAGTACTTC. Its translation is CAPVSASGVKETQYF.

The rearrangement uses TRBV6-1 and TRBJ1-5; tentatively, D is TRBD1 (5 bases). Germline V lookup: CDR1 MNHNS, CDR2 SASEGT. Trimming pared 1 base from V and 7 bases from J, leaving 14 bases between. CDR3 length equals 15 residues. This chain's CDR3 is CASSEGGWGRQPQHF. The CDR3 region has the DNA TGTGCCAGCAGTGAAGGGGGTTGGGGCAGGCAGCCCCAGCATTTT.

The chain combines TRBV5-8 with TRBJ1-3; D is ambiguous. Germline V CDR1 and CDR2: SGHTS, YDEGEE. The length of the CDR3 is 15 residues. V lost 1 base, J lost 0 bases, and 8 bases lay in between. The CDR3 DNA sequence: TGTGCCAGCAGCTTGACTGGGCCCTCTGGAAACACCATATATTTT. Translation: CASSLTGPSGNTIYF.

The genes are TRBV5-1 and TRBJ1-1; the D is unclear. V was cut by 0 bases and J by 1 base, with 4 bases left in between. The CDR3 runs to 13 residues. CDR1 is SGHRS and CDR2 is YFSETQ in the germline V gene. Written as DNA, the CDR3 is TGCGCCAGCAGCTTGGCAGGGAACACTGAAGCTTTCTTT. Protein sequence: CASSLAGNTEAFF. Full variable domain (missing parts from reference TRBV5-1 and TRBJ1-1): KAGVTQTPRYLIKTRGQQVTLSCSPISGHRSVSWYQQTPGQGLQFLFEYFSETQRNKGNFPGRFSGRQFSNSRSEMNVSTLELGDSALYLCASSLAGNTEAFFGQGTRLTVV.

This clone showed up just a few times. This chain links TRBV7-2 with TRBJ2-3; tentatively, D is TRBD2 (6 bases). Trimming took off 2 bases at V and 12 bases at J, with 15 bases between the two ends. Germline CDR1 is SGHTA and CDR2 is FQGNSA. This CDR3 spans 13 amino acids. CDR3 sequence (DNA): TGTGCCAGCAGCTTAATCTACCGGGACTTTCAGTATTTT. Amino acids: CASSLIYRDFQYF.

The CDR3 here is CASSVGALRDGETQYF. The CDR3 bases are TGTGCCAGCAGCGTAGGAGCCTTGAGGGATGGCGAGACCCAGTACTTC. The chain is built from TRBV9 and TRBJ2-5, with D possibly matching TRBD2 (5 bases). CDR1 is SGDLS, CDR2 YYNGEE, per germline. Trimming stripped 0 bases from V and 5 bases from J, with 17 bases between. This CDR3 has 16 residues. Filled out from reference TRBV9 and TRBJ2-5, the complete variable domain reads DSGVTQTPKHLITATGQRVTLRCSPRSGDLSVYWYQQSLDQGLQFLIQYYNGEERAKGNILERFSAQQFPDLHSELNLSSLELGDSALYFCASSVGALRDGETQYFGPGTRLLVL.

The chain joins TRBV5-1 to TRBJ1-1, with 7 nucleotides matching TRBD1. The CDR3 length is 14 residues. Per the germline V gene, CDR1 is SGHRS and CDR2 is YFSETQ. The V and J ends lost 4 bases and 1 base, in that order; junction bases with no gene match: 4. CDR3 sequence (DNA): TGCGCCAGCAGCACCGGGACAGCGAACACTGAAGCTTTCTTT. It specifies CASSTGTANTEAFF.

The rearrangement joins TRBV2 to TRBJ2-3; D is possibly TRBD1 (6 bases). Germline loops: CDR1 SNHLY, CDR2 FYNNEI. The CDR3 contains 14 residues. Between the trimmed V and J ends, which lost 5 bases and 4 bases, there was a span of 13 bases. CDR3 nucleotides: TGTGCCAGCAGTCCACAGGGATTCGCAGATACGCAGTATTTT. Residues: CASSPQGFADTQYF.

The chain uses TRBV5-5 and TRBJ1-2; D ambiguous. Germline V gene lookup returns CDR1 SGHKS and CDR2 YYEKEE (reference sequence). The V end lost 1 base, the J end lost 4 bases, and 11 bases lay between the germline ends. The CDR3 is 14 residues long. In DNA form, the CDR3 reads TGTGCCAGCAGCTTGATGGAGGCGGGCTATGGCTACACCTTC. Its protein is CASSLMEAGYGYTF.

In DNA, the CDR3 is TGTGCCATCAGTACACAGGGGACTGAAGCTTTCTTT. Translated: CAISTQGTEAFF. V and J are TRBV10-3 and TRBJ1-1, with TRBD1 identical over 7 bases. After removal of 5 bases from V and 5 bases from J, the junction contained 2 bases not matched to a gene. The length of the CDR3 is 12 residues. Germline V lookup: CDR1 ENHRY, CDR2 SYGVKD.

The chain links TRBV24-1 to TRBJ2-7; maybe TRBD1 (6 bases). The germline V and J ends were trimmed by 4 bases and 0 bases, with 12 bases remaining between them. Germline V CDR1 and CDR2: KGHDR, SFDVKD. This CDR3 has 15 residues. The CDR3 DNA sequence: TGTGCCACCAGTGAATCGGAGGACAGCTCCTACGAGCAGTACTTC. This codes for CATSESEDSSYEQYF.

The chain links TRBV5-1 to TRBJ2-1; 10 bases match TRBD2. V was clipped by 2 bases and J by 5 bases; unmatched bases: 7. Per germline, CDR1 SGHRS and CDR2 YFSETQ. The CDR3 has 16 residues. CDR3 bases: TGCGCCAGCAGCTTCCCTAGCGGGGGAGCAGACAATGAGCAGTTCTTC. It codes for CASSFPSGGADNEQFF.

The chain has TRBV25-1 and TRBJ2-1; D is unclear. V lost 0 bases, J lost 4 bases, and 4 bases lay in between. This CDR3 comprises 13 residues. Germline V gives CDR1 MGHDK, CDR2 SYGVNS. The DNA of the CDR3 is TGTGCCAGCAGTGAATATCGGTACAATGAGCAGTTCTTC. Translation gives CASSEYRYNEQFF. Full variable domain (rest looked up from reference TRBV25-1 and TRBJ2-1): EADIYQTPRYLVIGTGKKITLECSQTMGHDKMYWYQQDPGMELHLIHYSYGVNSTEKGDLSSESTVSRIRTEHFPLTLESARPSHTSQYLCASSEYRYNEQFFGPGTRLTVL.

DNA for the CDR3: TGTGCCAGCAGCTTAGAGCGCGGAACCCAGTACTTC. Protein: CASSLERGTQYF. V and J are TRBV7-3 and TRBJ2-5; D is uncertain. Per the germline V gene, CDR1 is SGHTA and CDR2 is FQGTGA. V was pared by 2 bases and J by 8 bases, with 9 bases between. There are 12 residues in the CDR3.

In this sample, this clone turned up once. The V call is TRBV2, the J call TRBJ2-2, with 8 bases lining up with TRBD1. The V segment lost 6 bases and the J segment 0 bases; nucleotides outside the gene matches: 3. The CDR3 covers 15 residues. CDR1 and CDR2 from the germline V gene are SNHLY and FYNNEI. CDR3: CASSRDRPNTGELFF. In nucleotides, the CDR3 is TGTGCCAGCAGCCGGGACAGGCCGAACACCGGGGAGCTGTTTTTT.